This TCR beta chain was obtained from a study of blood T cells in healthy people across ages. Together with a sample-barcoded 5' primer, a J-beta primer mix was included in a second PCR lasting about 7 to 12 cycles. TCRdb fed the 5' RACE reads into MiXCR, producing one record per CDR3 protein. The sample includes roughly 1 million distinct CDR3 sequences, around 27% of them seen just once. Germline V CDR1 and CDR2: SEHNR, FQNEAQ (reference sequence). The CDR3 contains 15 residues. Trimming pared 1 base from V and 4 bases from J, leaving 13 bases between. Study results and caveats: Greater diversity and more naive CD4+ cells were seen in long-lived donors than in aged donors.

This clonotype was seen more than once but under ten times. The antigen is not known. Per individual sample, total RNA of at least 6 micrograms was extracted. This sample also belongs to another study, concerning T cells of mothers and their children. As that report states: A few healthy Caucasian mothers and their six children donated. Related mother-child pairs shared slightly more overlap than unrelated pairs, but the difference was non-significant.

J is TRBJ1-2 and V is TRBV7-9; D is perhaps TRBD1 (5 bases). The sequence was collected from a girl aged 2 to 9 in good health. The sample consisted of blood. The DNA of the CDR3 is TGTGCCAGCAGCTTAGAGGGCCGGACAAGCTATGGCTACACCTTC. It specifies CASSLEGRTSYGYTF.